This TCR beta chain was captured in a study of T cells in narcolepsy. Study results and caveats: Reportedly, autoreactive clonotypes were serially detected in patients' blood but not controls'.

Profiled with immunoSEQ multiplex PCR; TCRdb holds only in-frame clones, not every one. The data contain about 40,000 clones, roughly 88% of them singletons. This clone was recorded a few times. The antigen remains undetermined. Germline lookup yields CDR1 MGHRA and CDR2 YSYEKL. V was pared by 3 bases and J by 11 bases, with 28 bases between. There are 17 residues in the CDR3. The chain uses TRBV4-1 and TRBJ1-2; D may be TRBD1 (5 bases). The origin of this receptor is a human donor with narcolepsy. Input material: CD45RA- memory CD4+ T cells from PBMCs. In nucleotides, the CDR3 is TGCGCCAGCAGCCACGTAGTTTTGGGCCGGGACGGGGGGGGATACACCTTC. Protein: CASSHVVLGRDGGGYTF.